These 3 T cell receptor beta chains came from one sample sequenced in a study of post-analysis software for immune sequencing data. Notes on the study in general: Four or five TRBV segments (TRBV5-6, TRBV5-1 and TRBV20-1 among them) occurred more frequently in patients than in controls.

Antigens for these TCRs are unknown. cDNA libraries for TCR beta contained unique molecular identifiers. TCRdb fed the PCR reads into MiXCR, producing one record per CDR3 protein. Of 650,000 to 850,000 distinct CDR3 sequences in the sample, about half were seen once. What was sequenced was blood. The receptors come from a girl aged 10-17 years with multiple sclerosis.

This clonotype was detected once. This chain uses TRBV20-1 with TRBJ2-1; 10 bases are a match to TRBD2. The V gene end was trimmed by 5 bases and the J gene end by 15 bases; junction bases not matched to a gene: 16. The CDR3 has 14 residues. Germline V gives CDR1 DFQATT, CDR2 SNEGSKA (reference sequence). The CDR3 loop reads CSAPPSGRVGWGFF. For the CDR3, the DNA is TGCAGTGCTCCTCCCAGCGGGAGGGTAGGATGGGGGTTCTTC.

This clonotype appeared a few times. The chain combines TRBV29-1 with TRBJ2-5, with D possibly matching TRBD2 (6 bases). This CDR3 is built from 16 residues. Trimming removed 0 bases at V and 0 bases at J, with 14 bases between. CDR1 and CDR2 from the germline V gene are SQVTM and ANQGSEA. CDR3 nucleotide sequence: TGCAGCGTTGAAGACGGGGGTGGGTACCACCAAGAGACCCAGTACTTC. This gives the protein CSVEDGGGYHQETQYF. The whole variable domain, remainder taken from reference TRBV29-1 and TRBJ2-5, is SAVISQKPSRDICQRGTSLTIQCQVDSQVTMMFWYRQQPGQSLTLIATANQGSEATYESGFVIDKFPISRPNLTFSTLTVSNMSPEDSSIYLCSVEDGGGYHQETQYFGPGTRLLVL.

J is TRBJ2-5 and V is TRBV4-1; D remains unclear. The CDR3 covers 15 residues. Germline V lookup: CDR1 MGHRA, CDR2 YSYEKL. V lost 3 bases, J lost 3 bases, and 14 bases lay in between. Here the CDR3 DNA reads TGCGCCAGCAGCCACGTGACGCTCGGCGAAGAGACCCAGTACTTC. Its translation is CASSHVTLGEETQYF.